Presented here are 21 T cell receptor beta chains from one specimen sequenced in a study of T cell responses to AZD1222 COVID-19 vaccine. Measured with immunoSEQ multiplex PCR; TCRdb has only the in-frame clones, and not every one. The data contain tens of thousands of clones, approximately 88% of them singletons. Sample: peripheral blood, taken on day 0 of MenACWY control vaccination. These receptor sequences come from an adult in good health.

The chain couples TRBV5-6 to TRBJ1-2; 9 bases agree with TRBD1. The trim removed 4 bases at V and 4 bases at J, leaving 8 bases unmatched. CDR3 length: 15 residues. Germline-derived CDR1 and CDR2 are SGHDT and YYEEEE. DNA of the CDR3: TGTGCCAGCAGCCCGACAGGGGGAAATTTCTATGGCTACACCTTC. It encodes CASSPTGGNFYGYTF.

V gene TRBV7-6 combines with J gene TRBJ2-7; D tentatively fits TRBD1 or TRBD2 (5 bases each). Germline values: CDR1 SGHVS, CDR2 FNYEAQ. The CDR3 is made up of 15 amino acids. Trimming removed 2 bases from V and 6 bases from J, with 17 bases in between. The CDR3 sequence: CASSLNPALGGEQYF. The CDR3 DNA reads TGTGCCAGCAGCTTAAACCCGGCACTTGGGGGCGAGCAGTACTTC.

The rearrangement joins TRBV7-3 to TRBJ2-1, with 7 bases identical to TRBD2. V lost 5 bases to trimming and J lost 9 bases; unmatched junction nucleotides: 10. This CDR3 is built from 14 residues. Germline V gene lookup returns CDR1 SGHTA and CDR2 FQGTGA. CDR3 sequence (DNA): TGTGCCAGCAGCCCCGGACTAGTGGGCGGTGAGCAGTTCTTC. Residues: CASSPGLVGGEQFF. The full variable domain, in which reference TRBV7-3 and TRBJ2-1 provide the parts outside the CDR3, is GAGVSQTPSNKVTEKGKYVELRCDPISGHTALYWYRQSLGQGPEFLIYFQGTGAADDSGLPNDRFFAVRPEGSVSTLKIQRTERGDSAVYLCASSPGLVGGEQFFGPGTRLTVL.

The V gene is TRBV18, the J gene TRBJ2-7; 8 bases align to TRBD1. The V and J ends lost 3 bases and 2 bases, in that order; junction bases with no gene match: 6. The CDR3 has 15 amino acids. CDR1 is KGHSH, CDR2 LQKENI, per germline. The CDR3 sequence: CASSPTGQGPYEQYF. The CDR3 DNA follows: TGTGCCAGCTCACCGACCGGACAGGGCCCCTACGAGCAGTACTTC.

The chain couples TRBV4-1 to TRBJ2-7; no reliable D call. The CDR3 contains 14 residues. Germline V lookup: CDR1 MGHRA, CDR2 YSYEKL. Between the trimmed V and J ends, which lost 1 base and 4 bases, there was a span of 11 bases. The CDR3 DNA follows: TGCGCCAGCAGCCAAGTGGGCAAAGGGTACGAGCAGTACTTC. Protein sequence: CASSQVGKGYEQYF.

The gene calls are TRBV5-1 and TRBJ2-7; 7 bases agree with TRBD1. The V segment lost 7 bases and the J segment 2 bases; nucleotides outside the gene matches: 3. The CDR3 has 12 residues. Germline V gene data show CDR1 as SGHRS and CDR2 as YFSETQ. The CDR3 loop reads CASRQGTYEQYF. For the CDR3, the DNA is TGCGCCAGCCGACAGGGAACCTACGAGCAGTACTTC.

The V gene is TRBV12-3 or TRBV12-4, the J gene TRBJ2-5, with D perhaps matching TRBD2 (6 bases). Trimming stripped 6 bases from V and 5 bases from J, with 10 bases between. This CDR3 spans 12 amino acids. The CDR3 DNA follows: TGTGCCAGCAGCTATGGGGGGGAGACCCAGTACTTC. Translating gives CASSYGGETQYF.

The V and J genes are TRBV9 and TRBJ1-5; D may be TRBD1 (6 bases). Trimming shortened V by 4 bases and J by 4 bases, and 12 bases separated the two germline ends. This CDR3 has 14 residues. Germline V gene data show CDR1 as SGDLS and CDR2 as YYNGEE. The DNA for the CDR3 is TGTGCCAGCAGCCCATGGACAGATAATCAGCCCCAGCATTTT. Amino acids: CASSPWTDNQPQHF.

The CDR3 loop reads CASSPHETRGDTEAFF. The CDR3 region has the DNA TGTGCCAGCTCACCACACGAAACCAGGGGGGACACTGAAGCTTTCTTT. V usage is TRBV18 and J usage is TRBJ1-1; TRBD1 matches 7 bases. CDR1 KGHSH and CDR2 LQKENI come from the germline V gene. V gave up 1 base and J gave up 3 bases; unmatched junction bases: 8. The CDR3 runs to 16 residues. The full variable domain, with the rest looked up from reference TRBV18 and TRBJ1-1, is NAGVMQNPRHLVRRRGQEARLRCSPMKGHSHVYWYRQLPEEGLKFMVYLQKENIIDESGMPKERFSAEFPKEGPSILRIQQVVRGDSAAYFCASSPHETRGDTEAFFGQGTRLTVV.

V usage is TRBV18 and J usage is TRBJ2-3, with TRBD2 matching over 9 bases. Trimming took 0 bases from V and 1 from J; bases not matched to a gene: 5. The CDR3 runs to 17 residues. CDR1 KGHSH and CDR2 LQKENI come from the germline V gene. CDR3 in amino acids: CASSPPLAGRGTDTQYF. CDR3 bases: TGTGCCAGCTCACCACCCCTAGCGGGAAGAGGCACAGATACGCAGTATTTT.

This clone was recorded once. V usage is TRBV10-2 and J usage is TRBJ2-7; 7 positions match TRBD2. This CDR3 is built from 15 residues. V gave up 6 bases and J gave up 3 bases; unmatched junction bases: 11. From germline, CDR1 is WSHSY and CDR2 SAAADI. This CDR3 reads CASRALAASFYEQYF. The CDR3 DNA is TGCGCCAGCAGGGCTCTAGCGGCGTCGTTCTACGAGCAGTACTTC.

The CDR3 coding sequence is TGTGCCAGCAGTATTTGGGGCGGTGGAAACACCATATATTTT. Its translation: CASSIWGGGNTIYF. This chain connects TRBV6-6 to TRBJ1-3; D may be TRBD1 (5 bases). Trimming left V 5 bases short and J 3 bases short, with 11 bases between. The CDR3 spans 14 residues. Per the germline V gene, CDR1 is MNHNY and CDR2 is SVGAGI (reference sequence).

The chain links TRBV6-5 to TRBJ1-2, with D possibly being TRBD1 (5 bases). V was clipped by 2 bases and J by 7 bases, with 14 bases between them. CDR1 MNHEY and CDR2 SVGAGI come from the germline V gene. The CDR3 is 14 residues long. CDR3 amino acids: CASSYASRVGGYTF. CDR3 in DNA: TGTGCCAGCAGTTACGCTTCCAGGGTGGGTGGCTACACCTTC.

V usage is TRBV30 and J usage is TRBJ1-5, with TRBD1 matching 11 bases. The CDR3 runs to 18 residues. The V gene's germline CDR1 is GTSNPN and CDR2 SVGIG (reference sequence). V gave up 5 bases and J gave up 0 bases; unmatched junction bases: 12. The CDR3: CAWAPGTGGIYSNQPQHF. The DNA of the CDR3 is TGTGCCTGGGCCCCCGGGACAGGGGGAATTTATAGCAATCAGCCCCAGCATTTT.

The genes are TRBV6-6 and TRBJ1-5, with unresolved D. In germline, CDR1 is MNHNY, CDR2 SVGAGI (reference sequence). The CDR3 loop spans 16 amino acids. V was clipped by 2 bases and J by 0 bases, with 11 bases between them. In DNA, the CDR3 is TGTGCCAGCAGTTACATAGGGAGCCATAGCAATCAGCCCCAGCATTTT. Its protein is CASSYIGSHSNQPQHF.

V is TRBV27 and J is TRBJ2-5; D may be TRBD1 (5 bases). Germline V gene data show CDR1 as MNHEY and CDR2 as SMNVEV (reference sequence). Trimming removed 5 bases at V and 7 bases at J, with 20 bases between. This CDR3 spans 15 amino acids. The CDR3 coding sequence is TGTGCCAGCAGTGCCACTCGACAGTCCCATGGGACCCAGTACTTC. Amino acids: CASSATRQSHGTQYF.

The rearrangement uses TRBV7-2 and TRBJ2-5, with TRBD2 identical over 7 bases. Germline CDR1 is SGHTA and CDR2 is FQGNSA. The CDR3 contains 17 residues. Trimming at V came to 5 bases and at J to 4 bases, leaving 16 bases not matched to a gene. The CDR3 sequence is CASSPSGNYVAGETQYF. In DNA form, the CDR3 reads TGTGCCAGCAGCCCCTCGGGTAACTATGTAGCGGGAGAGACCCAGTACTTC.

The rearrangement uses TRBV6-6 and TRBJ2-2; TRBD1 might be the D (5 bases). The CDR3 contains 16 residues. V shed 10 bases and J shed 4 bases, with 22 bases lying between them. Germline CDR1 reads MNHNY; CDR2 reads SVGAGI (reference sequence). CDR3 coding DNA: TGTGCCACCACAAGGCAATACGGGCAGGGCACCGGGGAGCTGTTTTTT. Translating gives CATTRQYGQGTGELFF.

The chain employs TRBV5-1 and TRBJ2-3, with TRBD2 matching over 8 bases. Trimming at V came to 2 bases and at J to 4 bases, leaving 9 bases not matched to a gene. The CDR3 consists of 16 residues. The V gene's germline CDR1 is SGHRS and CDR2 YFSETQ. The CDR3 loop is CASSFGGGMGSDTQYF. The CDR3 DNA follows: TGCGCCAGCAGCTTTGGCGGGGGGATGGGGTCAGATACGCAGTATTTT.

This clone was observed a handful of times. The rearrangement links TRBV4-3 to TRBJ1-2; no firm D call. CDR1 and CDR2 from the germline V gene are LGHNA and YSLEER. Trimming pared 0 bases from V and 0 bases from J, leaving 14 bases between. The length of the CDR3 is 17 residues. In DNA form, the CDR3 reads TGCGCCAGCAGCCAAGATTGGGCGGCCCGATCTAACTATGGCTACACCTTC. Translated: CASSQDWAARSNYGYTF.

The chain uses TRBV30 and TRBJ2-5, with D unresolved. The germline gives CDR1 GTSNPN, CDR2 SVGIG (reference sequence). V lost 0 bases and J 4 bases, leaving 9 bases between the germline ends. The CDR3 spans 13 residues. The CDR3 here is CAWSVRVLETQYF. The CDR3 DNA reads TGTGCCTGGAGTGTACGGGTGCTAGAGACCCAGTACTTC.